The T cell receptor beta chain under discussion was sequenced for a study of blood T cell repertoires in COVID-19 (dated by TCRdb to the early 2020s). For the study in its entirety: Samples covering the acute and convalescent phases of COVID-19 were provided by collaborators in the United States, Italy and Spain. The prospective study material was composed of cDNA or gDNA derived from T cells, B-cell-depleted T cells, or PBMCs. Subjects who had been exposed to COVID-19, were actively infected with it, or had recovered from it provided the deeply sampled blood TCRbeta repertoires that made up the dataset. A freely available public database, intended as a resource for researchers studying the immune response to SARS-CoV-2, is where the repertoires were released. The samples were drawn from two sources: the first 160 participants of the ongoing ImmuneRACE study, and 950 to 1,500 subjects contributed by 6 global collaborators. Sample metadata almost always included a de-identified subject ID, COVID-19 status, age in years and sex. Where available, HLA class I and class II types were obtained from metadata supplied by the sample provider rather than from assay-based typing.

TCRbeta CDR3 regions were amplified from genomic DNA using the immunoSEQ Assay, a bias-controlled multiplex PCR. The authors' analysis ran thus. The number of nucleated cells in each sample was estimated by amplification of reference gene primers within the assay. Sequence reads were collapsed and filtered to measure the absolute abundance of every unique TCRbeta CDR3 rearrangement. Productive Simpson clonality was computed per sample as the square root of Simpson's diversity index over productive rearrangements. TCRdb took this table from immuneACCESS and kept in-frame rearrangements with V and J called. Such tables lack part of the clones; where checked against another copy, unresolved V genes explain under half of the gap, and the rest is unexplained. That table furnishes V, J and clone size, whereas the DNA furnished D and trimming. A total of 75,000 to 85,000 clones appear in this sample, 86% of them only once. The top ten hold roughly a sixth of the sample.

Collaborating institutions collected whole blood in K2EDTA tubes following their own protocols. For TCRbeta analysis, collaborator samples were shipped as frozen whole blood, as isolated PBMCs, or as DNA extracted from either sample type. On this clone: Its recognized antigen is unknown. Base-call qualities are not available, and no considerably larger clone is one nucleotide away.

Results the study describes overall, beyond this receptor: The amount of clinical and demographic metadata varied by source and participant and was provided uncurated.

CDR1 LGHNA and CDR2 YNFKEQ were looked up in the germline V gene. The CDR3 covers 13 residues, taking in both the cysteine and the phenylalanine. Left in the record is the CDR3 DNA by itself, 39 bases read in frame from the first base. V gives up 0 bases and J gives up 10 bases, and the segment between their germline ends measures 11 bases. Sequenced material: peripheral blood. The sequence was collected from a human donor in a cohort sampled during active COVID-19. The V and J genes are TRBV4-2 and TRBJ2-3; the D gene cannot be named for sure. The CDR3: CASSQDAPPAQYF. The nucleotide sequence reads TGTGCCAGCAGCCAAGATGCCCCGCCGGCGCAGTATTTT.